The rows below give T cell receptor beta chains drawn from one sample of a study of blood T cell repertoires in COVID-19. The table came from immunoSEQ multiplex PCR; TCRdb's copy has only in-frame clones and leaves some out. This table has 470,000 or so clones, nearly 90% appearing once. The sequenced sample was PBMCs or T cells enriched from blood (not recorded which). The receptors here all came from a woman aged 18-29 years with acute COVID-19. CDR3s include the opening cysteine and the closing phenylalanine or tryptophan. Each record gives: V gene, J gene, CDR3 protein.

TRBV27	TRBJ1-1	CASSYGDYTEAFF
TRBV16	TRBJ1-1	CASSRTSAFF
TRBV19	TRBJ2-1	CASSILGGRYNEQFF
TRBV7-9	TRBJ2-3	CASSQTSDTQYF
TRBV5-1	TRBJ2-7	CASSLDRDSYEQYF
TRBV28	TRBJ1-5	CASSFPQGAASIYQPQHF
TRBV28	TRBJ1-2	CASSQGTGYGYTF
TRBV7-9	TRBJ1-1	CASSSPGQALMNTEAFF
TRBV27	TRBJ1-1	CASSLFGGTEAFF
TRBV21-1	TRBJ1-1	CASSKPGQVNTEAFF
TRBV30	TRBJ1-2	CAWSVPQGNYGYTF
TRBV27	TRBJ1-1	CASSLIWANTEAFF
TRBV6-5	TRBJ2-7	CASSLGQTKTYEQYF
TRBV7-6	TRBJ2-6	CASSPGRGSSGANVLTF
TRBV7-2	TRBJ2-2	CASSLSRGRRELFF
TRBV29-1	TRBJ2-3	CSGGTGITDTQYF
TRBV5-8	TRBJ1-4	CASSPGTGVEKLFF
TRBV5-5	TRBJ1-2	CASSFPPNGGYTF
TRBV7-8	TRBJ1-5	CASSLPNLQGPNQPQHF
TRBV6-6	TRBJ1-1	CASTPEAENTEAFF
TRBV7-3	TRBJ2-2	CASSSRIDTGELFF
TRBV12-3/TRBV12-4	TRBJ2-1	CASTPDRDNEQFF
TRBV7-2	TRBJ2-7	CASGIRVAEQYF
TRBV6-5	TRBJ1-2	CASTRDSLVYGYTF
TRBV29-1	TRBJ1-1	CSVTTDRNTEAFF